Described below is a single T cell receptor (beta chain) sequence and its context. Its antigen is still unknown. V was trimmed by 1 base and J by 0 bases, leaving 13 bases between them. This CDR3 region has 18 residues. The germline V gene has CDR1 SEHNR and CDR2 FQNEAQ (reference sequence). This specimen belongs to a study of tumor-infiltrating lymphocytes in localized non-small cell lung cancer. Sequencing used immunoSEQ multiplex PCR; TCRdb keeps in-frame clones, though not all of them. The sample contains around 25,000 clones, just under 70% of which appear only once. Study results and caveats: IM1 and IM2 tumors showed no difference in T-cell fraction.

Sequencing was done on a sample of lung tumor tissue. The receptor was derived from a human donor with non-small cell lung cancer. The chain employs TRBV7-9 and TRBJ2-6; perhaps D is TRBD1 or TRBD2 (6 bases each). CDR3 sequence: CASSLVGGGTSGANVLTF. The CDR3 DNA sequence: TGTGCCAGCAGCTTAGTCGGGGGCGGGACCTCTGGGGCCAACGTCCTGACTTTC. Supplemented by reference TRBV7-9 and TRBJ2-6, the full variable domain reads DTGVSQNPRHKITKRGQNVTFRCDPISEHNRLYWYRQTLGQGPEFLTYFQNEAQLEKSRLLSDRFSAERPKGSFSTLEIQRTEQGDSAMYLCASSLVGGGTSGANVLTFGAGSRLTVL.